Listed below are T cell receptor beta chains from one sample, sequenced in a study of blood T cells in healthy people across ages. Via MiXCR, TCRdb re-called the 5' RACE reads, giving one row per CDR3 protein. This table holds around 1,500,000 distinct CDR3 sequences, 28% found once. The source material was blood. The receptor source for this set is a woman aged 25 to 39 in good health. Both conserved end residues are part of each CDR3. The D gene is left open where the match is weak. Rows may omit the clone size; those that give it use once, few, many or a size class.

j_call | clone_size | v_call | d_call | cdr3_length | cdr3_nt | cdr3_aa
TRBJ1-6 | many | TRBV28 | . | 12 | TGTGCCATTGGGGGGGATGGATCACCCCTCCACTTT | CAIGGDGSPLHF
TRBJ2-7 | many | TRBV7-2 | TRBD2 | 13 | TGTGCCAGCAGCTCCATAGCGGGAAATGAGCAGTACTTC | CASSSIAGNEQYF
TRBJ2-3 | few | TRBV24-1 | . | 13 | TGTGCCACCAGTGATTTACAGCGGGATACGCAGTATTTT | CATSDLQRDTQYF
TRBJ2-7 | many | TRBV6-6 | . | 12 | TGTGCCAGCGTGGGGGACTCCTACGAGCAGTACTTC | CASVGDSYEQYF
TRBJ2-1 | few | TRBV12-3/TRBV12-4 | . | 12 | TGTGCCAGCAGCTCCAGCTCGGCTGAGCAGTTCTTC | CASSSSSAEQFF
TRBJ1-1 | . | TRBV5-1 | TRBD1 | 15 | TGCGCCAGCAGCCCTCAGGGGGCAGGGAACACTGAAGCTTTCTTT | CASSPQGAGNTEAFF
TRBJ2-1 | . | TRBV28 | TRBD2 | 15 | TGTGCCAGCACACTAGCGGGGGCGGGGACCTACGAGCAGTTCTTC | CASTLAGAGTYEQFF
TRBJ1-1 | . | TRBV20-1 | . | 15 | TGCAGTGCCACGACAGGTGCGGGGATGGGCACTGGAGCTTTCTTT | CSATTGAGMGTGAFF
TRBJ2-1 | many | TRBV20-1 | . | 15 | TGCAGCCTTAAGACGTTGGGTAGCTCCTACAATGAGCAGTTCTTC | CSLKTLGSSYNEQFF
TRBJ2-1 | . | TRBV20-1 | TRBD2 | 15 | TGCAGTGCTAGGGGGACTAGCGGATTCTACAATGTGCAGTTCTTC | CSARGTSGFYNVQFF
TRBJ2-7 | few | TRBV4-1 | TRBD1 | 19 | TGCGCCAGCAGCCAAGAGTATAGGGGTGGGGGACAGAGCTCCTACGAGCAGTACTTC | CASSQEYRGGGQSSYEQYF
TRBJ2-1 | few | TRBV10-3 | TRBD1 | 15 | TGTGCCATCAGTAAACCGGGACAGGGGGGTTCTGAGCAGTTCTTC | CAISKPGQGGSEQFF
TRBJ2-7 | . | TRBV7-2 | . | 15 | TGTGCCAGCAGTCCCACCGGAAGCTCCTACAATGAGCAGTACTTC | CASSPTGSSYNEQYF
TRBJ1-6 | . | TRBV7-9 | . | 15 | TGTGCCAGCAGCTGGGGGGCTCCGGAGGATTCACCCCTCCACTTT | CASSWGAPEDSPLHF
TRBJ2-7 | . | TRBV20-1 | TRBD2 | 14 | TGCAGTGCCTCCACCGGGACTAGCAGTTACGAGCAGTACTTC | CSASTGTSSYEQYF
TRBJ2-1 | . | TRBV9 | TRBD2 | 16 | TGTGCCAGCAGCTTCCCACTAGCGGGAGCCGGAAATGAGCAGTTCTTC | CASSFPLAGAGNEQFF
TRBJ2-1 | . | TRBV7-6 | TRBD1 | 16 | TGTGCCAGCAGCTGGGCGACAGGGAGCACCTACAATGAGCAGTTCTTC | CASSWATGSTYNEQFF
TRBJ2-5 | few | TRBV7-3 | TRBD1 | 15 | TGTGCCAGCAGCTGGGGGGCAGGGGGCCTGGAGACCCAGTACTTC | CASSWGAGGLETQYF
TRBJ1-5 | once | TRBV10-3 | TRBD1 | 16 | TGTGCCATCAGTGAGGGCCTTAGACAGGGTCGGCAGCCCCAGCATTTT | CAISEGLRQGRQPQHF
TRBJ1-5 | . | TRBV12-3/TRBV12-4 | . | 14 | TGTGCCAGCAGTTTTAGTGAGGTCAATCAGCCCCAGCATTTT | CASSFSEVNQPQHF
TRBJ2-3 | few | TRBV12-3/TRBV12-4 | TRBD2 | 17 | TGTGCCAGCAGTTTAGGCCTAGCGGGGGGTCGGTCAGATACGCAGTATTTT | CASSLGLAGGRSDTQYF
TRBJ2-1 | . | TRBV20-1 | . | 15 | TGCAGTGCTAGATTGACGGGAGTGTCCTACAATGAGCAGTTCTTC | CSARLTGVSYNEQFF
TRBJ2-5 | many | TRBV12-3/TRBV12-4 | . | 15 | TGTGCCAGCAGTTTAGCGGTGTCTGCCTGGGAGACCCAGTACTTC | CASSLAVSAWETQYF
TRBJ2-3 | . | TRBV11-2 | TRBD2 | 20 | TGTGCCAGCAGCTTAGTCCTTCCGGGACTAGCGGGAGCTGGCACAGATACGCAGTATTTT | CASSLVLPGLAGAGTDTQYF
TRBJ2-7 | few | TRBV7-9 | . | 14 | TGTGCCAGCAGCCCCCGATGGGGAGGCTACGAGCAGTACTTC | CASSPRWGGYEQYF
TRBJ2-7 | few | TRBV18 | . | 14 | TGTGCCAGCTCATCGGGGAGGGGGCCCTACGAGCAGTACTTC | CASSSGRGPYEQYF
TRBJ1-2 | . | TRBV20-1 | . | 15 | TGCAGTGCTCCGATCCCAGGACTAGGGAGCTATGGCTACACCTTC | CSAPIPGLGSYGYTF
TRBJ2-1 | few | TRBV29-1 | . | 12 | TGCAGCGTGGATGGCCTATACAATGAGCAGTTCTTC | CSVDGLYNEQFF
TRBJ2-7 | . | TRBV7-6 | TRBD2 | 15 | TGTGCCAGCAGCTGGACTAGCGGATCGTACAATGAGCAGTACTTC | CASSWTSGSYNEQYF
TRBJ2-7 | . | TRBV2 | . | 12 | TGTGCCAGCAAGGGAGACCGCTACGAGCAGTACTTC | CASKGDRYEQYF
TRBJ2-1 | many | TRBV5-1 | . | 15 | TGCGCCAGCAGCTTTAGGGCTAGCGCCTACAATGAGCAGTTCTTC | CASSFRASAYNEQFF
TRBJ2-5 | few | TRBV10-3 | . | 14 | TGTGCCATCAGTGAAGGCTTTTCCCAAGAGACCCAGTACTTC | CAISEGFSQETQYF
TRBJ2-5 | . | TRBV4-1 | . | 14 | TGCGCCAGCTCCACTTCGACCCCGGGAGAGACCCAGTACTTC | CASSTSTPGETQYF
TRBJ1-1 | . | TRBV9 | . | 15 | TGTGCCAGCAGCGTAGAATCCCGTGGGGACACTGAAGCTTTCTTT | CASSVESRGDTEAFF
TRBJ2-5 | few | TRBV7-2 | TRBD2 | 15 | TGTGCCAGCAGCTTCGAACTAGCGGGCCTCCGCGCCCAGTACTTC | CASSFELAGLRAQYF
TRBJ2-5 | few | TRBV6-2/TRBV6-3 | . | 13 | TGTGCCAGCAGACCACAGGGTCGAGAGACCCAGTACTTC | CASRPQGRETQYF
TRBJ2-7 | . | TRBV5-1 | TRBD2 | 14 | TGCGCCAGCGGACTAGCGGGGCCCGACTACGAGCAGTACTTC | CASGLAGPDYEQYF
TRBJ2-1 | once | TRBV20-1 | . | 16 | TGCAGTGCTAGAGTGCCGCGTCTCAGGGCCCACAATGAGCAGTTCTTC | CSARVPRLRAHNEQFF
TRBJ2-1 | . | TRBV12-3/TRBV12-4 | . | 12 | TGTGCCAGCAGCGAGGGGGGGGCTATTCAGTTCTTC | CASSEGGAIQFF
TRBJ2-7 | many | TRBV7-9 | . | 15 | TGTGCCAGCAAAAGCCAACCCGGGTCGGGCCACGAGCAGTACTTC | CASKSQPGSGHEQYF
TRBJ2-7 | . | TRBV18 | . | 13 | TGTGCCAGCTCACTAACGAAAGACTACGAGCAGTACTTC | CASSLTKDYEQYF
TRBJ1-1 | . | TRBV20-1 | . | 12 | TGCAGTCCTAAGCGGGGGGACACTGAAGCTTTCTTT | CSPKRGDTEAFF
TRBJ1-2 | many | TRBV20-1 | . | 12 | TGCAGTGCTAGCCCCGGCAGGGAGGGCTACACCTTC | CSASPGREGYTF
TRBJ2-1 | . | TRBV7-2 | TRBD2 | 18 | TGTGCCAGCAGCTTGGAAGGTCTTCTAGCGGGAATTTTCGATGAGCAGTTCTTC | CASSLEGLLAGIFDEQFF
TRBJ1-5 | . | TRBV2 | . | 13 | TGTGCCAGCAGTGTTAGTAGCATTCAGCCCCAGCATTTT | CASSVSSIQPQHF
TRBJ1-4 | few | TRBV5-1 | . | 15 | TGCGCCAGCAGCTACTTCAGGGGAACTAATGAAAAACTGTTTTTT | CASSYFRGTNEKLFF
TRBJ1-2 | . | TRBV5-1 | TRBD1 | 14 | TGCGCCAGCAGCTCTGGGGACAGGGTGAATGGCTACACCTTC | CASSSGDRVNGYTF
TRBJ2-3 | few | TRBV12-3/TRBV12-4 | . | 16 | TGTGCCAGCAGTTCCGGGAAACCTCGTCTGACAGATACGCAGTATTTT | CASSSGKPRLTDTQYF
TRBJ2-4 | . | TRBV3-1 | . | 17 | TGTGCCAGCAGCCCACCGACCCGAACTCTGGAGAAAAACATTCAGTACTTC | CASSPPTRTLEKNIQYF
TRBJ2-1 | . | TRBV10-3 | . | 14 | TGTGCCATCAGTGAGCGGAACTCCTACAATGAGCAGTTCTTC | CAISERNSYNEQFF
TRBJ2-3 | . | TRBV7-2 | . | 15 | TGTGCCAGCAGCTCGCTGGGTAGCAGGACAGATACGCAGTATTTT | CASSSLGSRTDTQYF
TRBJ1-6 | few | TRBV5-5 | . | 16 | TGTGCCAGCATCCTCGGGGGCCGGGGACGTAATTCACCCCTCCACTTT | CASILGGRGRNSPLHF